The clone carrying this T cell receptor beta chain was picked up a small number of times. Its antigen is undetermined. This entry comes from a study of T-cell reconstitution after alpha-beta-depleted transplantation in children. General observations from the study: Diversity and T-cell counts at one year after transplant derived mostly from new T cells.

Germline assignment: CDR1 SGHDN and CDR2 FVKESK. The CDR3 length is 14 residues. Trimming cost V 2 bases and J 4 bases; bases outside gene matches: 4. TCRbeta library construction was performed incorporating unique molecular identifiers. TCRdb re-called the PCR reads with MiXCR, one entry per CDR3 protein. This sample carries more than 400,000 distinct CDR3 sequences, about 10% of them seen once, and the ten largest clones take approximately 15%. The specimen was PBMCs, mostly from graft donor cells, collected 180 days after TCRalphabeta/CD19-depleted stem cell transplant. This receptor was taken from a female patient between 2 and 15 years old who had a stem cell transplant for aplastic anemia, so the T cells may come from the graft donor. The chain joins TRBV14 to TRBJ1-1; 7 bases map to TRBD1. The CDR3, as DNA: TGTGCCAGCAGCCAAACGACAGGGACCACTGAAGCTTTCTTT. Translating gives CASSQTTGTTEAFF. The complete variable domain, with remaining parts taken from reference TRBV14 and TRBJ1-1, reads EAGVTQFPSHSVIEKGQTVTLRCDPISGHDNLYWYRRVMGKEIKFLLHFVKESKQDESGMPNNRFLAERTGGTYSTLKVQPAELEDSGVYFCASSQTTGTTEAFFGQGTRLTVV.